This entry lists 13 T cell receptor beta chains sequenced from one sample in a study of blood T cell repertoires in COVID-19. The assay was immunoSEQ multiplex PCR, and TCRdb's table has in-frame clones only and misses some. The sample has fewer than 200,000 clones; approximately 86% are singletons. Material: peripheral blood. The receptors were gathered from a man aged 40-49 years with active or convalescent COVID-19.

This clone was seen only once. The chain links TRBV30 to TRBJ2-5; TRBD2 aligns across 10 bases. V was clipped by 4 bases and J by 2 bases; unmatched bases: 7. Germline V lookup: CDR1 GTSNPN, CDR2 SVGIG (reference sequence). The CDR3 runs 15 residues. As DNA, the CDR3 is TGTGCCTGGAAGGTTTGGACTAGCGGACAAGAGACCCAGTACTTC. As protein: CAWKVWTSGQETQYF.

The chain couples TRBV6-1 to TRBJ2-1, with a weak D call TRBD1 (6 bases). From germline, CDR1 is MNHNS and CDR2 SASEGT. This CDR3 comprises 12 residues. V lost 3 bases and J lost 7, with 7 bases in between. CDR3: CASSDRGNEQFF. CDR3 coding DNA: TGTGCCAGCAGTGACAGGGGTAATGAGCAGTTCTTC.

The V gene is TRBV24-1, the J gene TRBJ1-2, with D tentatively TRBD1 (6 bases). Looked up from germline, CDR1 is KGHDR and CDR2 is SFDVKD. V shed 3 bases and J shed 8 bases, with 15 bases lying between them. CDR3 length: 14 amino acids. The CDR3 region has the DNA TGTGCCACCAGTGATAACAGGGCCCTGCAGGGCTACACCTTC. Encoded protein: CATSDNRALQGYTF.

This chain uses TRBV11-2 with TRBJ1-2, with D unresolved. The V end was cut by 4 bases, the J end by 0 bases, with 9 bases between. The CDR3 is 14 residues long. The germline V gene encodes CDR1 SGHAT and CDR2 FQNNGV. CDR3 region: CASSYHLANYGYTF. As DNA, the CDR3 is TGTGCCAGCAGCTATCACCTAGCTAACTATGGCTACACCTTC.

The chain joins TRBV7-8 to TRBJ2-7; 9 nucleotides line up with TRBD2. After removal of 4 bases from V and 3 bases from J, the junction contained 7 bases not matched to a gene. CDR1 is SGHVS and CDR2 is FQNEAQ in the germline V gene. The CDR3 contains 15 residues. Here the CDR3 reads CASSYLAGANYEQYF. Here the CDR3 DNA reads TGTGCCAGCAGCTATTTAGCGGGGGCCAACTACGAGCAGTACTTC.

This clone was observed once. The rearrangement links TRBV19 to TRBJ2-3; TRBD2 matches 7 bases. The CDR3 runs 13 residues. V lost 8 bases, J lost 3 bases, and 5 bases stayed unmatched. From germline, CDR1 is LNHDA and CDR2 SQIVND (reference sequence). The CDR3 DNA is TGTGCCAGTGAAGGGGAGGGGACAGATACGCAGTATTTT. It yields the protein CASEGEGTDTQYF.

This clone showed up just a few times. CDR3 nucleotides: TGTGCCAGAAGCTTGGGTCGGACAGGCGGGCCGGGTCGCAATCAGCCCCAGCATTTT. It codes for CARSLGRTGGPGRNQPQHF. The chain couples TRBV5-3 to TRBJ1-5; 7 bases fit TRBD1. TRBV5-3 is an ORF for which the function is uncertain. Trimming took 0 bases from V and 2 from J; bases not matched to a gene: 14. This CDR3 has 19 residues.

This clone has only one observation. The J gene is TRBJ1-5, the V gene TRBV6-2 or TRBV6-3, with D hard to call. With 2 bases removed from V and 4 bases from J, the gap between germline ends came to 15 bases. Germline CDR1 reads MNHEY; CDR2 reads SVGEGT. The CDR3 extends over 16 amino acids. The CDR3 sequence: CASSYGSSRQNQPQHF. In nucleotides, the CDR3 is TGTGCCAGCAGTTACGGTTCGAGCAGGCAGAATCAGCCCCAGCATTTT.

As DNA, the CDR3 is TGCAGCGTTACGGGACACTTGAACACTGAAGCTTTCTTT. Protein: CSVTGHLNTEAFF. This chain uses TRBV29-1 with TRBJ1-1; TRBD1 might be the D (6 bases). Trimming pared 5 bases from V and 0 bases from J, leaving 10 bases between. The CDR3 is 13 amino acids. Germline assignment: CDR1 SQVTM and CDR2 ANQGSEA.

V is TRBV30 and J is TRBJ1-5; D not resolved. From germline, CDR1 is GTSNPN and CDR2 SVGIG (reference sequence). The V and J ends lost 2 bases and 2 bases respectively, with 10 bases between them. This CDR3 has 14 residues. The CDR3 DNA is TGTGCCTGGAGTCCATCGGTCCGCAATCAGCCCCAGCATTTT. Its protein is CAWSPSVRNQPQHF.

The chain uses TRBV10-3 and TRBJ2-7, with D maybe TRBD1 (6 bases). The CDR3 loop spans 11 amino acids. V was shortened by 9 bases and J by 2 bases, with 8 bases between the two germline ends. CDR1 ENHRY and CDR2 SYGVKD come from the germline V gene. This CDR3 reads CAIGQTYEQYF. The CDR3 DNA sequence: TGTGCCATTGGACAGACCTACGAGCAGTACTTC.

V is TRBV12-3 or TRBV12-4 and J is TRBJ2-1; a weak D match, TRBD2 (6 bases). The CDR3 sequence is 13 residues long. V lost 6 bases, J lost 9 bases, and 15 bases lay in between. Here the CDR3 reads CASRGGDYGEQFF. The CDR3 coding sequence is TGTGCCAGCAGGGGGGGTGACTACGGTGAGCAGTTCTTC.

The rearrangement links TRBV6-4 to TRBJ2-7; no firm D call. The germline gives CDR1 MRHNA, CDR2 SNTAGT. Between the trimmed V and J ends, which lost 4 bases and 4 bases, there was a span of 5 bases. The CDR3 covers 11 residues. CDR3 sequence reads: CASSVHYEQYF. The CDR3 nucleotides are TGTGCCAGCAGTGTCCATTACGAGCAGTACTTC.